This passage covers 2 T cell receptor beta chains from one sample sequenced in a study of cytomegalovirus exposure and HLA in healthy donors. Produced via immunoSEQ multiplex PCR; TCRdb's table is partial and in-frame only. The sample comprises 150,000 to 200,000 clones, roughly 86% of which are singletons, and just over 4% rests with the top ten. Sequenced: PBMCs. The receptors were gathered from a man between 18 and 35 years old in good health and CMV-seropositive.

The chain recombines TRBV28 with TRBJ1-1, with 7 bases matching TRBD1. The trim removed 7 bases at V and 1 base at J, leaving 6 bases unmatched. CDR1 is MDHEN, CDR2 SYDVKM, per germline. This CDR3 spans 14 amino acids. The CDR3 sequence: CASTLRGRNTEAFF. CDR3 in DNA: TGTGCCAGCACGCTCAGGGGGAGGAACACTGAAGCTTTCTTT. Variable domain in full (rest from reference TRBV28 and TRBJ1-1): DVKVTQSSRYLVKRTGEKVFLECVQDMDHENMFWYRQDPGLGLRLIYFSYDVKMKEKGDIPEGYSVSREKKERFSLILESASTNQTSMYLCASTLRGRNTEAFFGQGTRLTVV.

V usage is TRBV19 and J usage is TRBJ2-3, with D hard to call. V gave up 5 bases and J gave up 5 bases, with 8 bases separating them. The germline V gene has CDR1 LNHDA and CDR2 SQIVND (reference sequence). The CDR3 totals 12 residues. The CDR3, as DNA: TGTGCCAGTAGTGCATTTAGAGATACGCAGTATTTT. This encodes CASSAFRDTQYF. Filled out from reference TRBV19 and TRBJ2-3, the complete variable domain reads DGGITQSPKYLFRKEGQNVTLSCEQNLNHDAMYWYRQDPGQGLRLIYYSQIVNDFQKGDIAEGYSVSREKKESFPLTVTSAQKNPTAFYLCASSAFRDTQYFGPGTRLTVL.